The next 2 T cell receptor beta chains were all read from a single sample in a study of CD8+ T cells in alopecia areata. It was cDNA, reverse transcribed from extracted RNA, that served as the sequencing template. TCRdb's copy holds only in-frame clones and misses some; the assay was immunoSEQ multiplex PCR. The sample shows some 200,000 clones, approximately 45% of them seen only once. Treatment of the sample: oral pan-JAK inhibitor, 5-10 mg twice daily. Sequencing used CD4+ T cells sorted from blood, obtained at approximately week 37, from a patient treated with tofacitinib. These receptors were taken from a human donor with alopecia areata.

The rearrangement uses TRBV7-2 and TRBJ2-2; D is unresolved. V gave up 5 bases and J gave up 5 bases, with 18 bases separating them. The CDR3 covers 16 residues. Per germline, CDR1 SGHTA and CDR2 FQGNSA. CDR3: CASSPHRDRLTGELFF. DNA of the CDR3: TGTGCCAGCAGCCCCCATAGGGATAGGCTTACCGGGGAGCTGTTTTTT.

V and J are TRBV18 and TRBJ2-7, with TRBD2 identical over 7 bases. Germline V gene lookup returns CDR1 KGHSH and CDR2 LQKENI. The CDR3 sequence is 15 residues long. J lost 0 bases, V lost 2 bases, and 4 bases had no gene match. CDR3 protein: CASSPGGRGSYEQYF. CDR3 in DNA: TGTGCCAGCTCACCAGGTGGGAGGGGCTCCTACGAGCAGTACTTC.